These 14 T cell receptor beta chains were sequenced from one sample in a study of vaccination effects on CD4 cells after COVID-19. ViraFEST used viral peptide pools to expand antigen-specific CD4+ T cells before sequencing. When about ten days of culture had elapsed, CD4+ T cells were isolated. Nucleocapsid antibodies stayed negative before and after vaccination, showing no earlier SARS-CoV-2 infection. These receptors lack a known antigen. Assay: immunoSEQ multiplex PCR; the TCRdb copy retains only in-frame clones and omits some. The table includes tens of thousands of clones, under 75% detected once. The sample here was CD4+ T cells from PBMCs cultured with HCoV-OC43 spike peptides, taken before COVID-19 vaccination. Documented subset: HCoV-OC43 spike overlapping peptide pool stimulation. Every receptor here comes from a human donor who received a COVID-19 vaccine.

The chain recombines TRBV3-1 (or the pseudogene TRBV3-2) with TRBJ2-7; TRBD2 matches at 9 bases. This CDR3 spans 15 amino acids. V lost 4 bases and J lost 2; bases outside the gene matches: 6. Germline values: CDR1 LGHDT, CDR2 YNNKEL (reference sequence). The CDR3: CASSRLADATYEQYF. CDR3 coding DNA: TGTGCCAGCAGCCGACTAGCGGACGCTACCTACGAGCAGTACTTC.

The chain has TRBV9 and TRBJ2-1; 9 bases map to TRBD1. Germline V CDR1 and CDR2: SGDLS, YYNGEE. Trimming cost V 2 bases and J 6 bases; bases outside gene matches: 6. This CDR3 has 15 residues. CDR3 sequence (DNA): TGTGCCAGCAGCGTTCAGACAGGGGGGATCAATGAGCAGTTCTTC. The encoded protein is CASSVQTGGINEQFF.

The chain links TRBV5-4 to TRBJ1-6, with D possibly matching TRBD1 (6 bases). The V end was cut by 0 bases, the J end by 2 bases, with 12 bases between. The CDR3 extends over 17 amino acids. Germline values: CDR1 SGHNT, CDR2 YYREEE (reference sequence). The CDR3 nucleotides are TGTGCCAGCAGCTTGGGAGGGGGAGTTACCTATAATTCACCCCTCCACTTT. It yields the protein CASSLGGGVTYNSPLHF. Variable domain in full (rest from reference TRBV5-4 and TRBJ1-6): ETGVTQSPTHLIKTRGQQVTLRCSSQSGHNTVSWYQQALGQGPQFIFQYYREEENGRGNFPPRFSGLQFPNYSSELNVNALELDDSALYLCASSLGGGVTYNSPLHFGNGTRLTVT.

The rearrangement joins TRBV7-9 to TRBJ2-5, with D perhaps given as TRBD1 or TRBD2 (6 bases each). The ends were cut back, 3 bases at V and 3 bases at J, with 14 bases in the middle. Germline CDR1 SEHNR, CDR2 FQNEAQ (reference sequence). The CDR3 spans 15 residues. This chain's CDR3 is CASSFGGGSKETQYF. The DNA of the CDR3 is TGTGCCAGCAGCTTCGGAGGGGGGAGTAAAGAGACCCAGTACTTC.

The chain carries TRBV29-1 and TRBJ2-1; D is undetermined. The length of the CDR3 is 12 residues. Looked up from germline, CDR1 is SQVTM and CDR2 is ANQGSEA. V was shortened by 7 bases and J by 5 bases, with 12 bases between the two germline ends. The CDR3: CSGARGDNEQFF. CDR3 DNA sequence: TGCAGCGGGGCGCGTGGCGACAATGAGCAGTTCTTC.

DNA of the CDR3: TGCGCCAGCAGCTTTATCGGGGGGCGAGACACTGAAGCTTTCTTT. As protein: CASSFIGGRDTEAFF. The V gene is TRBV5-1, the J gene TRBJ1-1; D is possibly TRBD1 (6 bases). The germline gives CDR1 SGHRS, CDR2 YFSETQ. The CDR3 covers 15 residues. V was cut by 2 bases and J by 3 bases, with 14 bases left in between.

This clone was seen only once. The chain has TRBV12-3 or TRBV12-4 and TRBJ1-1; D may be TRBD1 (5 bases). Trimming shortened V by 6 bases and J by 8 bases, and 13 bases separated the two germline ends. The CDR3 is made up of 12 amino acids. The CDR3 sequence is CASRTISGEAFF. DNA of the CDR3: TGTGCCAGCAGAACCATCTCAGGGGAAGCTTTCTTT.

V usage is TRBV3-1 (or the pseudogene TRBV3-2) and J usage is TRBJ1-1; 9 positions match TRBD1. CDR1 is LGHDT, CDR2 YNNKEL, per germline (reference sequence). V lost 4 bases to trimming and J lost 5 bases; unmatched junction nucleotides: 5. This CDR3 contains 14 residues. CDR3 DNA: TGTGCCAGCAGCCTCACAGGGGGCGGAACTGAAGCTTTCTTT. Protein: CASSLTGGGTEAFF.

The chain is built from TRBV30 and TRBJ1-3; no clear D. Trimming shortened V by 0 bases and J by 6 bases, and 9 bases separated the two germline ends. The CDR3 has 13 residues. Germline CDR1 and CDR2: GTSNPN and SVGIG (reference sequence). The CDR3 bases are TGTGCCTGGAGTGTCTGGGGTACAAACACCATATATTTT. Amino acids: CAWSVWGTNTIYF.

CDR3 nucleotide sequence: TGCGCCAACGAACCGGGACAGGGGCTTTCTAGCACAGATACGCAGTATTTT. It encodes CANEPGQGLSSTDTQYF. J is TRBJ2-3 and V is TRBV10-1; TRBD1 aligns across 10 bases. This CDR3 contains 17 residues. Germline V CDR1 and CDR2: WNHNN, SYGVQD (reference sequence). Trimming removed 10 bases from V and 0 bases from J; junction bases left unmatched: 13.

The V gene is TRBV12-3 or TRBV12-4, the J gene TRBJ2-7; D ambiguous. CDR3 length: 11 residues. The V end lost 5 bases, the J end lost 6 bases, and 8 bases lay between the germline ends. The CDR3 sequence: CASSLYSEQYF. CDR3 bases: TGTGCCAGCAGTCTCTATAGCGAGCAGTACTTC.

This rearrangement joins TRBV6-5 to TRBJ1-1; no firm D call. Deletions cut 1 base from V and 1 base from J, with 7 bases between. Germline V gene sequence: CDR1 MNHEY, CDR2 SVGAGI. The CDR3 contains 14 residues. The CDR3 region is CASSYLGKNTEAFF. The CDR3 DNA follows: TGTGCCAGCAGTTACTTAGGGAAGAACACTGAAGCTTTCTTT.

The J gene is TRBJ2-5, the V gene TRBV7-3; no clear D gene. CDR3 length: 15 residues. Germline V lookup: CDR1 SGHTA, CDR2 FQGTGA. The germline V and J ends were trimmed by 0 bases and 2 bases, with 10 bases remaining between them. CDR3 sequence (DNA): TGTGCCAGCAGCTTAACAGCAGTTAATCAAGAGACCCAGTACTTC. Translating it yields CASSLTAVNQETQYF. The complete variable domain, with remaining parts taken from reference TRBV7-3 and TRBJ2-5, reads GAGVSQTPSNKVTEKGKYVELRCDPISGHTALYWYRQSLGQGPEFLIYFQGTGAADDSGLPNDRFFAVRPEGSVSTLKIQRTERGDSAVYLCASSLTAVNQETQYFGPGTRLLVL.

The chain recombines TRBV7-8 with TRBJ1-2; the D is unclear. Germline V gives CDR1 SGHVS, CDR2 FQNEAQ. This CDR3 is built from 14 residues. V lost 4 bases and J lost 4, with 13 bases in between. The CDR3 spells CASSSRVESYGYTF. DNA for the CDR3: TGTGCCAGCAGCTCCCGCGTCGAAAGCTATGGCTACACCTTC.